Listed below are T cell receptor beta chains from one sample, sequenced in a study of T cell responses to AZD1222 COVID-19 vaccine. The table came from immunoSEQ multiplex PCR; TCRdb's copy has only in-frame clones and leaves some out. The sample shows some 150,000 clones, about 91% of them seen only once. The sequencing used peripheral blood, collected on day 0 of AZD1222 vaccination. These receptors originate from an adult in good health. Each CDR3 is given with its conserved first and last residue. D genes are given only for firm matches. Some rows have no size entry. The others give once, few or many, or a class for an expanded clone.

>TRBJ1-2|.|TRBV28|few
TGTGCCAGCAGTTTATACTCCAACCTAGGCGCAGGGAACAACTATGGCTACACCTTC
CASSLYSNLGAGNNYGYTF
>TRBJ2-7|.|TRBV27|.
TGTGCCAGCAGTTTAAGGTCAGAAAGCTCCTACGAGCAGTACTTC
CASSLRSESSYEQYF
>TRBJ1-2|.|TRBV28|few
TGTGCCAGCAGTTTCCAGGACTATGGCTACACCTTC
CASSFQDYGYTF
>TRBJ1-2|.|TRBV9|.
TGTGCCAGCAGCGTAGAAGGGTTGGGTGGCTACACCTTC
CASSVEGLGGYTF
>TRBJ1-5|.|TRBV7-2|.
TGTGCCAGCAGCTTAGTAGGGGGGGAAAGCAATCAGCCCCAGCATTTT
CASSLVGGESNQPQHF
>TRBJ1-2|.|TRBV11-2|.
TGTGCCAGCAGCTCCCCCTCAGGGCAGCCCGCCTTC
CASSSPSGQPAF
>TRBJ1-5|.|TRBV29-1|.
TGCAGCGTCGCCGGGGGTAGAGGTAGCAATCAGCCCCAGCATTTT
CSVAGGRGSNQPQHF
>TRBJ2-1|TRBD2|TRBV5-6|.
TGTGCCAGCAGCTTGGAACGGGGGGGTTTGTCCTACAATGAGCAGTTCTTC
CASSLERGGLSYNEQFF
>TRBJ2-2|TRBD1|TRBV5-1|.
TGCGCCAGCAGCTTGGAGGGGACAGGAAGGACCGGGGAGCTGTTTTTT
CASSLEGTGRTGELFF
>TRBJ2-7|TRBD2|TRBV7-8|.
TGTGCCAGCAGCTTAGGTTTAGCGGGGACCTACGAGCAGTACTTC
CASSLGLAGTYEQYF
>TRBJ1-1|.|TRBV7-9|.
TGTGCCAGCAGCTACGAAACAGCGAACACTGAAGCTTTCTTT
CASSYETANTEAFF
>TRBJ2-1|TRBD1|TRBV5-1|.
TGCGCCAGCAGCTTGCGGACAGGGGGCGATGAGCAGTTCTTC
CASSLRTGGDEQFF
>TRBJ2-1|.|TRBV5-1|once
TGCGCCAGCAGCTTGGCAAGGTGGGGGGAGTCCAGTGAGCAGTTCTTC
CASSLARWGESSEQFF
>TRBJ2-1|.|TRBV3-1/TRBV3-2|.
TGTGCCAGCAGCCAAGACGGCACATACAATGAGCAGTTCTTC
CASSQDGTYNEQFF
>TRBJ2-7|.|TRBV21-1|once
TGTGCCAGCCTAGGTATGGGGGTTTTCTACGAGCAGTACTTC
CASLGMGVFYEQYF
>TRBJ2-7|.|TRBV27|.
TGTGCCAGCAGTACTAGCTCCTTTTACTACGAGCAGTACTTC
CASSTSSFYYEQYF
>TRBJ1-3|.|TRBV9|.
TGTGCCAGCAGCGTAGGCCTTGAGGGTCGGGAAAACACCATATATTTT
CASSVGLEGRENTIYF
>TRBJ2-2|.|TRBV27|once
TGTGCCAGCAGTTTATCTGGGACCATAAACACCGGGGAGCTGTTTTTT
CASSLSGTINTGELFF
>TRBJ1-1|.|TRBV27|.
TGTGCCAGCAGTTTAGGGCGGGGTTTGAACACTGAAGCTTTCTTT
CASSLGRGLNTEAFF
>TRBJ1-2|.|TRBV7-9|.
TGTGCCAGCAGCTTAATCGAGGGGGCTAACTATGGCTACACCTTC
CASSLIEGANYGYTF
>TRBJ1-6|.|TRBV28|once
TGTGCCAGCAGTGTGGGAAATTCACCCCTCCACTTT
CASSVGNSPLHF
>TRBJ2-5|TRBD1|TRBV4-2|.
TGTGCCAGCAGCCAAGATAGGACAGGAGCGGTTGGCCAGTACTTC
CASSQDRTGAVGQYF
>TRBJ2-7|TRBD1|TRBV7-9|.
TGTGCCAGCAGCCCCGGGACAGGAAAATACGAGCAGTACTTC
CASSPGTGKYEQYF
>TRBJ1-1|TRBD1|TRBV18|.
TGTGCCAGCTCACCACCAGGTGGCAGGGGGCGTTCATCTGAAGCTTTCTTT
CASSPPGGRGRSSEAFF
>TRBJ2-7|TRBD2|TRBV4-3|.
TGCGCCAGCAGCCCTCAACCCACTAGCGGGGGGAGCTACGAGCAGTACTTC
CASSPQPTSGGSYEQYF
>TRBJ1-2|TRBD1|TRBV13|.
TGTGCCAGCAGCTTAAAGTCTCGGACAGGAAGCACCTATGGCTACACCTTC
CASSLKSRTGSTYGYTF
>TRBJ2-1|.|TRBV28|.
TGTGCCAGCAGTCCGCCTGGGACGGGTGAGCAGTTCTTC
CASSPPGTGEQFF
>TRBJ2-7|TRBD1|TRBV11-2|many
TGTGCCAGCAGCACGGACAGGGGCTCAGAGCAGTACTTC
CASSTDRGSEQYF
>TRBJ1-6|TRBD1|TRBV7-9|.
TGTGCCAGCAGCTTAGCTACAGGGGGATATTATAATTCACCCCTCCACTTT
CASSLATGGYYNSPLHF
>TRBJ1-5|TRBD1|TRBV5-4|few
TGTGCCAGCAGCTTAGGAGGGACAGGCCAAAATCAGCCCCAGCATTTT
CASSLGGTGQNQPQHF
>TRBJ1-1|.|TRBV5-1|.
TGCGCCAGCAGCTTGGGGGTACTCGACAGCATGAACACTGAAGCTTTCTTT
CASSLGVLDSMNTEAFF
>TRBJ1-4|.|TRBV27|.
TGTGCCAGCAGTCGAGAGGCAGGGTGGGAAAAACTGTTTTTT
CASSREAGWEKLFF
>TRBJ2-2|.|TRBV11-2|.
TGTGCCAGCAGCTTAGTTTTGACTTCAAACACCGGGGAGCTGTTTTTT
CASSLVLTSNTGELFF
>TRBJ1-2|.|TRBV12-3/TRBV12-4|.
TGTGCCAGCAGGAGTACAGGGAACTATGGCTACACCTTC
CASRSTGNYGYTF
>TRBJ1-1|TRBD1|TRBV9|.
TGTGCCAGCAGCGAGAGGGGGACAGGGGGAGGCGCTTTCTTT
CASSERGTGGGAFF
>TRBJ2-1|.|TRBV19|.
TGTGCCAGTAGGAGTCAGAACAATGAGCAGTTCTTC
CASRSQNNEQFF
>TRBJ1-3|.|TRBV7-9|.
TGTGCCAGCGTGAGCTCTGGAAACACCATATATTTT
CASVSSGNTIYF
>TRBJ2-2|TRBD1|TRBV4-1|.
TGCGCCAGCAGCCAAGACAGACAGGGGGCGGGCACCGGGGAGCTGTTTTTT
CASSQDRQGAGTGELFF
>TRBJ1-4|.|TRBV5-1|.
TGCGCCAGCAGCTCAAACAGGGATTCCGGTGAAAAACTGTTTTTT
CASSSNRDSGEKLFF
>TRBJ2-2|.|TRBV5-1|.
TGCGCCAGCAGCGAAGGACACAAGAACACCGGGGAGCTGTTTTTT
CASSEGHKNTGELFF
>TRBJ1-1|.|TRBV15|.
TGTGCCACCAGCAGAGGGGACGCAGACAACACTGAAGCTTTCTTT
CATSRGDADNTEAFF
>TRBJ1-6|.|TRBV9|.
TGTGCCAGCAGAGGGGAACCCTATAATTCACCCCTCCACTTT
CASRGEPYNSPLHF
>TRBJ1-1|TRBD1|TRBV5-6|.
TGTGCCAGCAGCTTGCGAGGGGGCGCCGTCCACACTGAAGCTTTCTTT
CASSLRGGAVHTEAFF
>TRBJ1-1|TRBD1|TRBV18|.
TGTGCCAGCTCACGGGGGACAGGGGTCACTGAAGCTTTCTTT
CASSRGTGVTEAFF
>TRBJ1-5|.|TRBV5-5|.
TGTGCCAGCAGCTTTATCGGGGGAGGTGATCAGCCCCAGCATTTT
CASSFIGGGDQPQHF
>TRBJ2-7|TRBD1|TRBV4-3|.
TGCGCCAGCAGCCAAGATCACTTAGGTAGGACAGGGACCTACGAGCAGTACTTC
CASSQDHLGRTGTYEQYF
>TRBJ1-1|.|TRBV5-4|.
TGTGCCAGCAGCCTTCAAACGAACACTGAAGCTTTCTTT
CASSLQTNTEAFF